The 19 T cell receptor beta chains below all came from one sample that was sequenced in a study of OX40 agonist ivuxolimab in advanced cancers. The data were produced by immunoSEQ multiplex PCR, yet TCRdb's version contains in-frame clones alone and is incomplete. The repertoire holds some 80,000 clones, with roughly 80% as singletons. The sequencing here drew on CD4+ or CD8+ T cells sorted from blood, taken in a trial of the OX40 agonist ivuxolimab. These receptors all come from an adult with an advanced solid tumor such as melanoma, head and neck, liver or kidney cancer.

The chain employs TRBV27 and TRBJ2-1; 9 bases agree with TRBD1. CDR3 size: 15 residues. Germline trimming cut 7 bases from V and 3 bases from J; bases unmatched to any gene: 7. CDR1 and CDR2 (germline): MNHEY, SMNVEV (reference sequence). CDR3 region: CASKKGDRVYNEQFF. The CDR3, as DNA: TGTGCCAGCAAGAAAGGGGACAGGGTCTACAATGAGCAGTTCTTC.

The genes are TRBV5-4 and TRBJ2-3, with TRBD2 identical over 7 bases. Germline assignment: CDR1 SGHNT and CDR2 YYREEE (reference sequence). V gave up 1 base and J gave up 5 bases; unmatched junction bases: 10. This CDR3 is built from 16 residues. The CDR3 here is CASSLTLAGGGDTQYF. The CDR3 nucleotides are TGTGCCAGCAGCTTGACCTTAGCGGGCGGTGGAGATACGCAGTATTTT.

This clone occurred once. The rearrangement uses TRBV6-5 and TRBJ1-5, with no clear D. The CDR3 totals 14 residues. The germline V gene encodes CDR1 MNHEY and CDR2 SVGAGI. Trimming removed 0 bases from V and 8 bases from J, with 11 bases in between. The CDR3 sequence is CASSYSNDAKPQHF. CDR3 in DNA: TGTGCCAGCAGTTACTCTAACGACGCGAAGCCCCAGCATTTT.

The chain couples TRBV7-2 to TRBJ2-3; no definite D call. Germline CDR1 reads SGHTA; CDR2 reads FQGNSA. Trimming removed 3 bases at V and 2 bases at J, with 12 bases between. This CDR3 comprises 15 residues. CDR3 loop: CASSFEGLFTDTQYF. The CDR3 DNA follows: TGTGCCAGCAGCTTCGAAGGGCTCTTCACAGATACGCAGTATTTT.

The chain recombines TRBV7-3 with TRBJ2-7; tentatively, D is TRBD1 (5 bases). This CDR3 contains 14 residues. The V end was cut by 2 bases, the J end by 0 bases, with 8 bases between. CDR1 and CDR2 (germline): SGHTA, FQGTGA. The CDR3 DNA follows: TGTGCCAGCAGCTTACGAGACAGCTCCTACGAGCAGTACTTC. Amino acid sequence: CASSLRDSSYEQYF.

This clone was picked up a small number of times. The gene calls are TRBV6-1 and TRBJ2-3; 7 bases agree with TRBD2. Germline CDR1 is MNHNS and CDR2 is SASEGT. Trimming took 10 bases from V and 2 from J; bases not matched to a gene: 6. The CDR3 has 13 amino acids. The CDR3 DNA reads TGTGCCATGGGAGGGACGGACACAGATACGCAGTATTTT. Translating gives CAMGGTDTDTQYF.

The rearrangement joins TRBV7-9 to TRBJ1-3; D is perhaps TRBD1 (6 bases). CDR3 size: 15 residues. Trimming took 5 bases from V and 4 from J, leaving 15 bases between them. CDR1 SEHNR and CDR2 FQNEAQ come from the germline V gene (reference sequence). The CDR3, as DNA: TGTGCCAGCAGCCGATTTCAGGGGAGCGGAAACACCATATATTTT. Protein: CASSRFQGSGNTIYF. The full variable domain, in which reference TRBV7-9 and TRBJ1-3 provide the parts outside the CDR3, is DTGVSQNPRHKITKRGQNVTFRCDPISEHNRLYWYRQTLGQGPEFLTYFQNEAQLEKSRLLSDRFSAERPKGSFSTLEIQRTEQGDSAMYLCASSRFQGSGNTIYFGEGSWLTVV.

CDR3: CASSSLGETQYF. For the CDR3, the DNA is TGTGCCAGCAGTTCCCTAGGGGAGACCCAGTACTTC. The rearrangement links TRBV6-5 to TRBJ2-5, with no clear D. V shed 4 bases and J shed 5 bases, with 8 bases lying between them. This CDR3 has 12 residues. Per the germline V gene, CDR1 is MNHEY and CDR2 is SVGAGI.

This chain joins TRBV2 and TRBJ2-7; 8 bases map to TRBD2. This CDR3 contains 14 residues. V dropped 6 bases and J dropped 6; count of bases not matched to a gene: 10. CDR1 is SNHLY and CDR2 is FYNNEI in the germline V gene. The CDR3 region has the DNA TGTGCCAGCAGCCGGACCGGGAGGGAGGGCGAGCAGTACTTC. The encoded protein is CASSRTGREGEQYF.

The chain uses TRBV9 and TRBJ1-5, with D possibly matching TRBD1 (6 bases). The CDR3 is 20 amino acids. V lost 0 bases and J lost 3, with 25 bases in between. In germline, CDR1 is SGDLS, CDR2 YYNGEE. The CDR3 reads CASSVATRTQTGPHNQPQHF. DNA for the CDR3: TGTGCCAGCAGCGTAGCAACACGGACCCAGACAGGCCCTCACAATCAGCCCCAGCATTTT.

The V gene is TRBV4-1, the J gene TRBJ1-5; D is unclear. Looked up from germline, CDR1 is MGHRA and CDR2 is YSYEKL. This CDR3 is built from 12 residues. V lost 1 base and J lost 6, with 4 bases in between. The CDR3 DNA sequence: TGCGCCAGCAGCCAAGGACGTCAGCCCCAGCATTTT. Translating it yields CASSQGRQPQHF.

This rearrangement joins TRBV6-1 to TRBJ1-5; D is uncertain. CDR1 is MNHNS, CDR2 SASEGT, per germline. The CDR3 totals 15 residues. Trimming stripped 5 bases from V and 2 bases from J, with 13 bases between. CDR3 sequence reads: CASSPSSSRNQPQHF. In nucleotides, the CDR3 is TGTGCCAGCAGTCCCTCTTCCTCGCGCAATCAGCCCCAGCATTTT.

The gene calls are TRBV5-6 and TRBJ2-2, with 7 bases fitting TRBD2. Germline V gene lookup returns CDR1 SGHDT and CDR2 YYEEEE. The CDR3 runs to 16 residues. J gave up 5 bases and V 6 bases, and 13 bases lay outside the gene matches. The CDR3 bases are TGTGCCAGCATCCGTTCGGCGGGGGAGTCTACCGGGGAGCTGTTTTTT. This codes for CASIRSAGESTGELFF.

This rearrangement joins TRBV7-3 to TRBJ2-3, with D perhaps TRBD1 or TRBD2 (5 bases each). The length of the CDR3 is 13 residues. V was pared by 5 bases and J by 5 bases, with 11 bases between. Germline V CDR1 and CDR2: SGHTA, FQGTGA. CDR3: CASSRGPGDTQYF. CDR3 nucleotides: TGTGCCAGCAGCCGGGGACCGGGAGATACGCAGTATTTT.

This chain links TRBV6-5 with TRBJ1-1; the D is unclear. With 0 bases removed from V and 8 bases from J, the gap between germline ends came to 10 bases. Germline loops: CDR1 MNHEY, CDR2 SVGAGI. The CDR3 is 13 amino acids. The CDR3 loop is CASSYSAWTEAFF. The DNA of the CDR3 is TGTGCCAGCAGTTACTCGGCATGGACCGAAGCTTTCTTT.

This clone has a handful of counts. The chain recombines TRBV18 with TRBJ1-5; D is uncertain. This CDR3 has 15 residues. V lost 3 bases, J lost 3 bases, and 12 bases lay in between. Looked up from germline, CDR1 is KGHSH and CDR2 is LQKENI. CDR3 nucleotide sequence: TGTGCCAGCTCACCCCAGAACAGCAACAATCAGCCCCAGCATTTT. Translated: CASSPQNSNNQPQHF.

The chain joins TRBV27 to TRBJ1-4; 7 nucleotides match TRBD1. This CDR3 has 15 residues. V shed 3 bases and J 4 bases; nucleotides not matched to a gene: 5. Germline V gene data show CDR1 as MNHEY and CDR2 as SMNVEV (reference sequence). Here the CDR3 reads CASSLGQRVNEKLFF. The CDR3 DNA reads as TGTGCCAGCAGTTTGGGACAGAGAGTTAATGAAAAACTGTTTTTT.

The J gene is TRBJ1-2, the V gene TRBV5-4; TRBD1 might be the D (6 bases). V lost 5 bases, J lost 5 bases, and 16 bases lay in between. The CDR3 totals 14 residues. Per germline, CDR1 SGHNT and CDR2 YYREEE (reference sequence). CDR3: CASRSLGQGYGYTF. CDR3 DNA sequence: TGTGCCAGCAGATCTCTAGGGCAGGGGTATGGCTACACCTTC.

The chain combines TRBV19 with TRBJ1-1, with D possibly being TRBD1 (5 bases). Germline CDR1 LNHDA, CDR2 SQIVND (reference sequence). V was pared by 5 bases and J by 0 bases, with 13 bases between. The CDR3 is made up of 15 amino acids. CDR3 coding DNA: TGTGCCAGTAGTTTCTCGGGGCCTATGAACACTGAAGCTTTCTTT. This encodes CASSFSGPMNTEAFF.